Following are 7 T cell receptor beta chains from one sample sequenced in a study of blood T cell repertoires in COVID-19. Sequencing was performed with immunoSEQ multiplex PCR; in TCRdb, only in-frame clones are kept and a portion is missing. The table has about 170,000 clones, roughly 88% seen once. Sequencing input: peripheral blood. The source is an elderly man with COVID-19, enrolled during active disease.

The chain is built from TRBV6-1 and TRBJ1-2; D is unclear. The CDR3 has 14 amino acids. The germline CDR1 and CDR2 sequences are MNHNS and SASEGT. Trimming took 0 bases from V and 1 from J, leaving 6 bases between them. In DNA form, the CDR3 reads TGTGCCAGCAGTGAAGCGAGGCATAACTATGGCTACACCTTC. Translating gives CASSEARHNYGYTF.

This rearrangement joins TRBV9 to TRBJ1-6; 10 bases are a match to TRBD1. Germline V lookup: CDR1 SGDLS, CDR2 YYNGEE. J lost 2 bases, V lost 4 bases, and 6 bases had no gene match. CDR3 length: 17 amino acids. The CDR3 reads CASSTDRGRAYNSPLHF. The DNA of the CDR3 is TGTGCCAGCAGCACCGACAGGGGGCGCGCCTATAATTCACCCCTCCACTTT.

The chain employs TRBV25-1 and TRBJ1-1, with D possibly TRBD1 on 5 matching bases. V was shortened by 5 bases and J by 3 bases, with 13 bases between the two germline ends. The V gene's germline CDR1 is MGHDK and CDR2 SYGVNS. This CDR3 region has 14 residues. CDR3 protein: CASSRTTSDTEAFF. In nucleotides, the CDR3 is TGTGCCAGCAGTAGGACAACCTCGGACACTGAAGCTTTCTTT.

The chain uses TRBV21-1 and TRBJ1-1; the D segment call TRBD1 is taken from the table without a DNA check. TRBV21-1 is tagged as a pseudogene. The CDR3 spans 19 residues. This CDR3 reads CASSTLLSGTDLPNTEAFF. The CDR3 DNA reads TGTGCCAGCAGCACGCTACTCTCCGGGACAGACCTCCCGAACACTGAAGCTTTCTTT.

The genes are TRBV2 and TRBJ2-2; 13 bases map to TRBD2. Germline V CDR1 and CDR2: SNHLY, FYNNEI. V trimming: 5 bases; J trimming: 4 bases; junction bases outside the gene matches: 1. This CDR3 is built from 15 residues. For the CDR3, the DNA is TGTGCCAGCAGTAGACTAGCGGGGGGCACCGGGGAGCTGTTTTTT. Its translation: CASSRLAGGTGELFF. Combining the CDR3 with reference TRBV2 and TRBJ2-2 gives the whole variable domain EPEVTQTPSHQVTQMGQEVILRCVPISNHLYFYWYRQILGQKVEFLVSFYNNEISEKSEIFDDQFSVERPDGSNFTLKIRSTKLEDSAMYFCASSRLAGGTGELFFGEGSRLTVL.

This clone came up once. The rearrangement joins TRBV6-4 to TRBJ1-2; 7 nucleotides align to TRBD1. This CDR3 spans 15 amino acids. The V gene's germline CDR1 is MRHNA and CDR2 SNTAGT. V lost 6 bases to trimming and J lost 5 bases; unmatched junction nucleotides: 12. The CDR3 spells CASRPNPQGSYGYTF. The CDR3 DNA sequence: TGTGCCAGCAGGCCGAACCCACAGGGGTCATATGGCTACACCTTC.

This chain joins TRBV6-1 and TRBJ1-3; no firm D call. The CDR3 has 15 residues. Trimming left V 3 bases short and J 0 bases short, with 9 bases between. The germline CDR1 and CDR2 sequences are MNHNS and SASEGT. CDR3 protein: CASSDIGFSGNTIYF. The CDR3 DNA sequence: TGTGCCAGCAGTGACATCGGTTTCTCTGGAAACACCATATATTTT.